The 3 T cell receptor beta chains below were found in one sample sequenced in a study of T-cell reconstitution after alpha-beta-depleted transplantation in children. A TCRbeta library incorporating unique molecular identifiers was prepared. TCRdb processed the PCR reads anew with MiXCR; each CDR3 protein has one entry. Here the sample spans more than 550,000 distinct CDR3 sequences, roughly a tenth being singletons. Specimen: PBMCs from the stem cell graft donor, collected from the stem cell graft. These receptors all come from a human donor who donated a stem cell graft to a child with acute myeloid leukemia.

The sample holds many counts of this clonotype. This chain connects TRBV28 to TRBJ2-3; D is uncertain. Germline CDR1 MDHEN, CDR2 SYDVKM. With 10 bases removed from V and 3 bases from J, the gap between germline ends came to 14 bases. This CDR3 region has 13 residues. Here the CDR3 reads CAIKGGQTDTQYF. CDR3 sequence (DNA): TGTGCCATCAAGGGTGGGCAAACAGATACGCAGTATTTT.

The chain employs TRBV6-4 and TRBJ1-4, with TRBD1 matching 11 bases. Unmatched junction bases numbered 12, after V lost 4 bases and J lost 8 bases. CDR1 and CDR2 from the germline V gene are MRHNA and SNTAGT. This CDR3 is 17 amino acids long. CDR3 in amino acids: CASSVPNSGTGGEKLFF. DNA of the CDR3: TGTGCCAGCAGTGTCCCCAATTCCGGGACAGGGGGAGAAAAACTGTTTTTT.

Many counts were recorded for this clonotype. The gene calls are TRBV29-1 and TRBJ2-2, with D perhaps TRBD1 (5 bases). Germline V gives CDR1 SQVTM, CDR2 ANQGSEA. Between the trimmed V and J ends, which lost 5 bases and 3 bases, there was a span of 7 bases. This CDR3 has 12 amino acids. This CDR3 is CSVPQDTGELFF. The CDR3 region has the DNA TGCAGCGTTCCACAGGACACCGGGGAGCTGTTTTTT.